This TCR beta chain was documented in a study of high-grade serous ovarian cancer treatment subgroups. Study information: Each sample yielded on average approximately 7,700 unique TCR beta rearrangements from over 12,000 reads.

Produced via immunoSEQ multiplex PCR; TCRdb's table is partial and in-frame only. The sample has some 20,000 clones; about 68% are singletons. Tumor samples were obtained before definitive surgery or chemotherapy. CDR3 length: 19 residues. Trimming took 0 bases from V and 1 from J, leaving 21 bases between them. Germline loops: CDR1 LGHNA, CDR2 YNFKEQ. Study-wide findings and caveats: CDR1 and CDR2 were left unanalyzed; analyses focused on CDR3.

On this clone itself: Its antigen is as yet unknown.

The sequenced material came from tumor tissue. The rearrangement joins TRBV4-2 to TRBJ1-2; TRBD1 might be the D (5 bases). This TCR was recovered from a human donor with high-grade serous ovarian cancer. The CDR3 nucleotides read TGTGCCAGCAGCCAAGAACGGGGGGACCGACGCGGTGATAACTATGGCTACACCTTC. It translates to CASSQERGDRRGDNYGYTF.